This T cell receptor (beta chain) was identified in a study of blood T cell repertoires in COVID-19. Germline lookup yields CDR1 LNHDA and CDR2 SQIVND (reference sequence). This CDR3 is built from 17 residues. Original analysis: Cell counts per sample came from amplifying reference gene primers. Sequenced by immunoSEQ multiplex PCR; TCRdb stores in-frame clones only, minus some. V and J calls and clone size come straight from that table; D and trimming were deduced from the DNA. The sample has a few hundred thousand clones, approximately 90% seen once. About this clone itself: At one end, the junction sequence differs from germline, possibly due to a read error.

This rearrangement joins TRBV19 to TRBJ1-1, with D unclear. This clonotype was sampled from a man between 60 and 75 years old who had recovered from COVID-19. Sequenced sample: peripheral blood. The DNA for the CDR3 is TGTGCCAGTAGTATAGATCTATCGAGTACCAAGAACGCTGAAGCTTTCTTT. It translates to CASSIDLSSTKNAEAFF.